This TCR beta chain was retrieved from a study of blood T cell repertoires in COVID-19. Whole-study context: Spain, Italy and the United States supplied samples that represented acute and convalescent COVID-19. Sample material is recorded as cDNA or gDNA derived from T cells, B-cell-depleted T cells, or PBMCs.

Germline V gene data show CDR1 as MNHNY and CDR2 as SVGAGI (reference sequence). The CDR3 is 14 amino acids. Trimming removed 5 bases from V and 6 bases from J, with 14 bases in between. Source study methods: Estimates of nucleated cell counts were drawn from the amplification of reference gene primers. The repertoire was sequenced with immunoSEQ multiplex PCR; TCRdb's copy has only in-frame clones and lacks some. The V and J calls and the clone size are those of that table, but D and trimming were determined from the DNA. The repertoire has under 110,000 clones, about 89% of them found once; the top ten carry 17%.

Input material: peripheral blood. J is TRBJ1-5 and V is TRBV6-6; unclear D gene. The origin of this receptor is a man aged 50 or older with acute or convalescent COVID-19. The CDR3 DNA is TGTGCCAGCAGTACACCACCGTTTCGTCAGCCCCAGCATTTT. Its translation is CASSTPPFRQPQHF.